Reported below is one T cell receptor (beta chain). Antigen: not known. Trimming pared 5 bases from V and 3 bases from J, leaving 17 bases between. Germline-derived CDR1 and CDR2 are SGHTA and FQGNSA. This CDR3 has 15 amino acids. The data are from a study of graft-versus-host responses after intestinal transplantation. As for the study in general: Each transplant was multivisceral, liver-intestinal, or isolated intestinal. Induction using anti-thymocyte globulin, followed by tacrolimus and steroids for approximately 3 years, was given to all recipients.

Study results and caveats: Recipient marrow held GvH clones, some first seen in ileum or blood. Peak levels of circulating GvH clones tracked with early post-transplant HvG declines.

TCRdb keeps only in-frame clones here, not all; method: immunoSEQ multiplex PCR. The profile shows about 89,000 clones, around 93% of them singletons. The specimen comprised unstimulated CD4+ T cells sorted from spleen or lymph node cells, sampled before transplant. This chain joins TRBV7-2 and TRBJ2-7; TRBD1 is a possible D gene (6 bases). The source of this sequence is a human donor who was the organ donor for an intestinal transplant. This chain's CDR3 is CASSRTGRQGYEQYF. The CDR3 nucleotides read TGTGCCAGCAGCCGTACAGGGAGACAAGGCTACGAGCAGTACTTC.